The 11 T cell receptor beta chains given below trace back to one sample, sequenced in a study of blood T cell repertoires in COVID-19. TCRdb's copy holds only in-frame clones and misses some; the assay was immunoSEQ multiplex PCR. The repertoire has about 160,000 clones, 80% to 90% of them found once; the top ten carry about 5.8%. The specimen was peripheral blood. These receptor sequences come from a woman between 45 and 65 years old with COVID-19, enrolled during active disease.

The chain carries TRBV11-2 and TRBJ2-5; possible D gene TRBD2, 7 bases. This CDR3 spans 15 amino acids. Germline assignment: CDR1 SGHAT and CDR2 FQNNGV. The germline V and J ends were trimmed by 4 bases and 5 bases, with 17 bases remaining between them. In DNA form, the CDR3 reads TGTGCCAGCAGCTCCGCGGGGGCCCGAGGGGAGACCCAGTACTTC. Protein: CASSSAGARGETQYF.

The CDR3 coding sequence is TGTGCCATCAGTGTGGGACAGGGCTCGGGAGGCTACACCTTC. This gives the protein CAISVGQGSGGYTF. V and J are TRBV10-3 and TRBJ1-2; TRBD1 matches 9 bases. This CDR3 spans 14 amino acids. Germline V gene sequence: CDR1 ENHRY, CDR2 SYGVKD. V lost 4 bases and J lost 8; bases outside the gene matches: 8.

J is TRBJ1-2 and V is TRBV12-3 or TRBV12-4; D is possibly TRBD1 (5 bases). CDR3 size: 13 residues. V lost 6 bases, J lost 4 bases, and 12 bases lay in between. CDR3 sequence reads: CASSPDSPYGYTF. DNA for the CDR3: TGTGCCAGCAGCCCTGACAGCCCCTATGGCTACACCTTC.

The rearrangement links TRBV28 to TRBJ1-2, with 9 bases that match TRBD1. This CDR3 spans 15 amino acids. Germline V lookup: CDR1 MDHEN, CDR2 SYDVKM. V lost 4 bases to trimming and J lost 8 bases; unmatched junction nucleotides: 11. The CDR3 coding sequence is TGTGCCAGCAGTTCCTCGATAACAGGGGGCCACGGCTACACCTTC. Protein product: CASSSSITGGHGYTF.

The rearrangement links TRBV4-2 to TRBJ1-1; 8 nucleotides agree with TRBD1. The CDR3 sequence is 15 residues long. Germline loops: CDR1 LGHNA, CDR2 YNFKEQ. V was clipped by 2 bases and J by 1 base; unmatched bases: 3. The CDR3 sequence: CASSQTTGGNTEAFF. CDR3 DNA: TGTGCCAGCAGCCAAACCACAGGGGGGAACACTGAAGCTTTCTTT.

V is TRBV6-5 and J is TRBJ1-2; 11 bases fit TRBD1. Germline-derived CDR1 and CDR2 are MNHEY and SVGAGI. The CDR3 spans 15 residues. V shed 6 bases and J 3 bases; nucleotides not matched to a gene: 6. The CDR3, as DNA: TGTGCCAGCAGACAACCGGGACAGGGGGACTATGGCTACACCTTC. Protein sequence: CASRQPGQGDYGYTF.

The V gene is TRBV29-1, the J gene TRBJ1-1; 8 bases are a match to TRBD1. The V gene's germline CDR1 is SQVTM and CDR2 ANQGSEA. CDR3 size: 13 residues. The ends lost 5 bases at V and 4 bases at J; junction bases unmatched: 6. This CDR3 reads CSVLGQAGTEAFF. CDR3 in DNA: TGCAGCGTTCTGGGACAGGCGGGCACTGAAGCTTTCTTT.

The rearrangement joins TRBV9 to TRBJ1-2; weak D call: TRBD1 (5 bases). The germline CDR1 and CDR2 sequences are SGDLS and YYNGEE. The CDR3 length is 16 residues. V lost 5 bases, J lost 1 base, and 18 bases lay in between. The CDR3 loop is CASSRDVAGGNYGYTF. CDR3 nucleotides: TGTGCCAGCAGTCGCGACGTGGCGGGGGGTAACTATGGCTACACCTTC.

The chain is built from TRBV6-1 and TRBJ1-1; D not resolved. V was trimmed by 0 bases and J by 2 bases, leaving 16 bases between them. Germline V gives CDR1 MNHNS, CDR2 SASEGT. This CDR3 region has 17 residues. For the CDR3, the DNA is TGTGCCAGCAGTGAAGCGGGAGCTATAGGTCTTAACACTGAAGCTTTCTTT. This translates into CASSEAGAIGLNTEAFF.

This clone was detected only once. This rearrangement joins TRBV30 to TRBJ1-2; D gene unclear. The CDR3 is 13 residues long. The V and J ends lost 0 bases and 2 bases respectively, with 7 bases between them. Germline V lookup: CDR1 GTSNPN, CDR2 SVGIG (reference sequence). The CDR3 bases are TGTGCCTGGAGTGTCGGACTAAACTATGGCTACACCTTC. Protein sequence: CAWSVGLNYGYTF.

The chain uses TRBV29-1 and TRBJ1-4, with D maybe TRBD1 (5 bases). The germline CDR1 and CDR2 sequences are SQVTM and ANQGSEA. CDR3 length: 13 residues. V was trimmed by 7 bases and J by 1 base, leaving 10 bases between them. The CDR3 coding sequence is TGCAGCGCCTCCCAGGGAACTAATGAAAAACTGTTTTTT. This encodes CSASQGTNEKLFF.